Each of the 18 T cell receptor beta chains below was sequenced from the same sample in a study of CD8 T cells in ankylosing spondylitis (dated by TCRdb to 2016 to 2017). The library was obtained by 5' RACE. TCRdb names Illumina HiSeq 2500 as the instrument used. TCRdb applied fastp at Q25 and MiXCR to the public reads, then kept only in-frame beta chains. Every distinct CDR3 protein forms one entry, paired with its most common genes and DNA. Counted in this sample were 210,000 or so distinct CDR3 sequences; 7.5% to 9.5% of them appeared once. Clones ranked in the top ten supply around 4.9% of the sample. The sequenced sample consisted of blood, either unsorted or a sorted T cell fraction (not recorded which). These receptors came from a female donor with ankylosing spondylitis or in good health (not recorded which).

This clonotype appeared many times. This chain uses TRBV20-1 with TRBJ2-5; no definite D call. V lost 2 bases and J lost 7, with 8 bases in between. The CDR3 length is 11 residues. Germline assignment: CDR1 DFQATT and CDR2 SNEGSKA (reference sequence). The CDR3 region is CSARFGRTQYF. CDR3 in DNA: TGCAGTGCTAGATTCGGCCGGACCCAGTACTTC.

This chain uses TRBV5-6 with TRBJ1-2, with 11 bases lining up with TRBD1. V shed 4 bases and J 6 bases; nucleotides not matched to a gene: 5. The CDR3 consists of 14 residues. Germline CDR1 is SGHDT and CDR2 is YYEEEE. CDR3 in DNA: TGTGCCAGCAGCCCAGGACAGGGGGCGGATGGCTACACCTTC. It encodes CASSPGQGADGYTF.

This clonotype appeared many times. The gene calls are TRBV12-3 or TRBV12-4 and TRBJ1-5; no reliable D call. This CDR3 has 12 amino acids. Trimming pared 4 bases from V and 8 bases from J, leaving 9 bases between. This chain's CDR3 is CASSSWGEPQHF. CDR3 coding DNA: TGTGCCAGCAGTTCATGGGGTGAGCCCCAGCATTTT.

This chain connects TRBV6-2 or TRBV6-3 to TRBJ2-1, with D hard to call. CDR1 MNHEY and CDR2 SVGEGT come from the germline V gene. The V end was cut by 5 bases, the J end by 6 bases, with 11 bases between. The length of the CDR3 is 13 residues. The CDR3 coding sequence is TGTGCCAGCAGTCCCGACCTTACCAATGAGCAGTTCTTC. Amino acids: CASSPDLTNEQFF.

This clonotype was seen at least ten times. CDR3 DNA sequence: TGTGCCAGCAGTTCGCCGGGACTAGCGTTACATGAGCAGTTCTTC. Amino acid sequence: CASSSPGLALHEQFF. The gene calls are TRBV6-2 or TRBV6-3 and TRBJ2-1, with TRBD2 matching 10 bases. The CDR3 sequence is 15 residues long. V lost 4 bases to trimming and J lost 8 bases; unmatched junction nucleotides: 8. Per germline, CDR1 MNHEY and CDR2 SVGEGT.

This clonotype was seen only a few times. The gene calls are TRBV18 and TRBJ2-2; D is perhaps TRBD2 (6 bases). Germline V lookup: CDR1 KGHSH, CDR2 LQKENI. The CDR3 totals 13 residues. The V end lost 1 base, the J end lost 7 bases, and 7 bases lay between the germline ends. The CDR3 loop reads CASSPQGLGELFF. For the CDR3, the DNA is TGTGCCAGCTCACCACAGGGACTCGGGGAGCTGTTTTTT.

This clonotype was counted many times. The chain combines TRBV20-1 with TRBJ2-3, with 15 bases lining up with TRBD2. Trimming removed 6 bases from V and 6 bases from J; junction bases left unmatched: 7. Germline CDR1 DFQATT, CDR2 SNEGSKA (reference sequence). This CDR3 has 15 amino acids. The CDR3 sequence: CSAVGLAGGADTQYF. DNA for the CDR3: TGCAGTGCGGTGGGACTAGCGGGAGGTGCGGATACGCAGTATTTT.

This clonotype showed up just once. The gene calls are TRBV28 and TRBJ2-2; D is ambiguous. Deletions cut 5 bases from V and 1 base from J, with 17 bases between. CDR3 length equals 17 residues. Per germline, CDR1 MDHEN and CDR2 SYDVKM. CDR3 sequence (DNA): TGTGCCAGCAGTCCCCCTTGGTTCCTGCGGAACACCGGGGAGCTGTTTTTT. Its protein product is CASSPPWFLRNTGELFF.

This sequence joins TRBV14 and TRBJ2-7, with D perhaps matching TRBD1 (6 bases). CDR1 and CDR2 from the germline V gene are SGHDN and FVKESK. CDR3 size: 13 residues. V was cut by 4 bases and J by 5 bases, with 12 bases left in between. The CDR3 DNA reads as TGTGCCAGCAGCCCCCAGGGGACGAACGAGCAGTACTTC. Translated, it gives CASSPQGTNEQYF.

This clonotype was counted at least ten times. The chain combines TRBV5-1 with TRBJ1-5; D possibly corresponds to TRBD1 (5 bases). The V end lost 4 bases, the J end lost 5 bases, and 16 bases lay between the germline ends. Germline V gene lookup returns CDR1 SGHRS and CDR2 YFSETQ. The CDR3 is made up of 15 amino acids. The CDR3: CASSPRRGLDQPQHF. CDR3 in DNA: TGCGCCAGCAGCCCTAGGCGGGGGTTGGATCAGCCCCAGCATTTT. The whole variable domain, filled in from reference TRBV5-1 and TRBJ1-5, reads KAGVTQTPRYLIKTRGQQVTLSCSPISGHRSVSWYQQTPGQGLQFLFEYFSETQRNKGNFPGRFSGRQFSNSRSEMNVSTLELGDSALYLCASSPRRGLDQPQHFGDGTRLSIL.

The V and J genes are TRBV19 and TRBJ1-1, with D uncertain. V dropped 7 bases and J dropped 0 bases, with 9 bases sitting between them. The CDR3 runs 13 residues. The germline V gene has CDR1 LNHDA and CDR2 SQIVND (reference sequence). The CDR3 protein is CASTLGLNTEAFF. In nucleotides, the CDR3 is TGTGCCAGTACCTTGGGTTTGAACACTGAAGCTTTCTTT.

The sample holds many counts of this clonotype. V gene TRBV3-1 combines with J gene TRBJ1-2; tentatively, D is TRBD1 (5 bases). This CDR3 has 15 amino acids. From germline, CDR1 is LGHDT and CDR2 YNNKEL (reference sequence). V shed 1 base and J shed 4 bases, with 13 bases lying between them. CDR3 amino acids: CASSQAGPLGYGYTF. The CDR3 DNA reads as TGTGCCAGCAGCCAAGCGGGACCACTAGGCTATGGCTACACCTTC.

This clonotype came up many times. The V call is TRBV9, the J call TRBJ2-7, with D maybe TRBD1 (6 bases). Germline V gene lookup returns CDR1 SGDLS and CDR2 YYNGEE. The CDR3 totals 15 residues. Trimming removed 0 bases at V and 1 base at J, with 11 bases between. This CDR3 reads CASSVGTGLSYEQYF. In nucleotides, the CDR3 is TGTGCCAGCAGCGTAGGAACAGGGCTGTCCTACGAGCAGTACTTC.

This clonotype was observed a handful of times. The V and J genes are TRBV6-1 and TRBJ1-1; a possible D gene is TRBD1 (6 bases). Deletions cut 5 bases from V and 12 bases from J, with 19 bases between. The CDR3 extends over 13 amino acids. Germline V gene data show CDR1 as MNHNS and CDR2 as SASEGT. Here the CDR3 reads CASSRRAAGETFF. The DNA for the CDR3 is TGTGCCAGCAGTCGCCGGGCCGCAGGGGAGACTTTCTTT.

This clonotype came up once. V and J are TRBV11-2 and TRBJ2-7; 7 bases are shared with TRBD1. Germline CDR1 reads SGHAT; CDR2 reads FQNNGV. V lost 5 bases and J lost 2; bases outside the gene matches: 6. The CDR3 is 14 amino acids. CDR3 region: CASSTTGQPYEQYF. For the CDR3, the DNA is TGTGCCAGCAGCACCACGGGACAGCCCTACGAGCAGTACTTC.

This chain links TRBV11-3 with TRBJ2-1; TRBD2 aligns across 9 bases. This CDR3 has 22 residues. Germline CDR1 and CDR2: SGHNT and YENEEA. J gave up 0 bases and V 1 base, and 19 bases lay outside the gene matches. Here the CDR3 DNA reads TGTGCCAGCAGCTTAGGATATCTAGGAAGTAGCGGGAGAAGGAGCTCCTACAATGAGCAGTTCTTC. It yields the protein CASSLGYLGSSGRRSSYNEQFF. The whole variable domain, filled in from reference TRBV11-3 and TRBJ2-1, reads EAGVVQSPRYKIIEKKQPVAFWCNPISGHNTLYWYLQNLGQGPELLIRYENEEAVDDSQLPKDRFSAERLKGVDSTLKIQPAELGDSAVYLCASSLGYLGSSGRRSSYNEQFFGPGTRLTVL.

On this clonotype: This may be a read error: a much more frequent sequence differs by one nucleotide. The rearrangement uses TRBV5-1 and TRBJ2-1; 7 nucleotides align to TRBD2. Per the germline V gene, CDR1 is SGHRS and CDR2 is YFSETQ. This CDR3 contains 16 residues. For the CDR3, the DNA is TGCGCCACCAGCTTATTAGGCGGGAGAAATGGCGATGAGCAGTTCTTC. Its translation is CATSLLGGRNGDEQFF.

This clonotype was counted many times. The DNA of the CDR3 is TGTGCCAGCAGTACTATATTCCAAGAGACCCAGTACTTC. Its translation is CASSTIFQETQYF. V gene TRBV28 combines with J gene TRBJ2-5; the D is unclear. The CDR3 is 13 amino acids. The V gene's germline CDR1 is MDHEN and CDR2 SYDVKM. With 5 bases removed from V and 1 base from J, the gap between germline ends came to 8 bases.